Here is one T cell receptor beta chain with its context. Sequencing used immunoSEQ multiplex PCR; TCRdb keeps in-frame clones, though not all of them. The profile shows roughly 130,000 clones, about 94% of them singletons. The data stem from a study of OX40 agonist ivuxolimab in advanced cancers. CDR1 is LNHDA and CDR2 is SQIVND in the germline V gene (reference sequence). The CDR3 runs 15 residues. The V and J ends lost 5 bases and 9 bases respectively, with 20 bases between them. The sequences come from CD4+ or CD8+ T cells sorted from blood, collected in a trial of the OX40 agonist ivuxolimab. This receptor was taken from an adult with an advanced solid tumor such as melanoma, head and neck, liver or kidney cancer. The chain is built from TRBV19 and TRBJ2-4, with D perhaps being TRBD1 or TRBD2 (5 bases each). The DNA for the CDR3 is TGTGCCAGTAGTGTCTCCGGGACCCCGGGGAGCATTCAGTACTTC. It codes for CASSVSGTPGSIQYF.